This T cell receptor (beta chain) was observed in a study of blood T cell repertoires in COVID-19. Study background: Acute and convalescent COVID-19 samples came from the United States, Italy and Spain. PBMCs, B-cell-depleted T cells, or T cells provided the cDNA or gDNA that made up the material.

Profiled with immunoSEQ multiplex PCR; TCRdb holds only in-frame clones, not every one. The profile shows some 200,000 clones, more than 75% of them singletons. The CDR3 runs to 14 residues. CDR1 MNHEY and CDR2 SVGAGI come from the germline V gene. V was shortened by 6 bases and J by 3 bases, with 14 bases between the two germline ends. The chain is built from TRBV6-5 and TRBJ1-1; tentative D call: TRBD1 (5 bases). Sequenced input: peripheral blood. This clonotype was obtained from a man aged 50 to 60 with acute or convalescent COVID-19. CDR3 DNA: TGTGCCAGCAGAGTGGGCGGGGGGTACACTGAAGCTTTCTTT. As protein: CASRVGGGYTEAFF.